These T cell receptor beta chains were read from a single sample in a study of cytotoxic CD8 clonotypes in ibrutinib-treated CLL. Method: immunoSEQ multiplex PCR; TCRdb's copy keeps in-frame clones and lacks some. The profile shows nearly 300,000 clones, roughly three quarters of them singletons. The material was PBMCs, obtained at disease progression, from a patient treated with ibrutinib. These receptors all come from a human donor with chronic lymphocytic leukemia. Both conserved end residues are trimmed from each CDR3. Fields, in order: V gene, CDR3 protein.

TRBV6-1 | ASTPWGAGLYEQY
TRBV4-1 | ASSQVRNSPYEQY
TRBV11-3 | ASSKDKYSNQPQH
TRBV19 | ASSIGARGVYEQY
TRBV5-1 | ASSKEGQGDQPQH
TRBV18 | ASSPTGGTNYGYT
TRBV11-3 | ASSSGQSYNEQF
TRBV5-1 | ASSYRQGPANYGYT
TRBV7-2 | ASSYGRSSYGYT
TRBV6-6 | ASSYSYRDDYGYT
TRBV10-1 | ASSEFWDRDVHEQY
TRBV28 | ASSGGWPLQPQH
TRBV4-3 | ASSQEILAHYNEQF
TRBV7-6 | ASSLADGSKNIQY
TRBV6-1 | ASVNKGQSSPLH
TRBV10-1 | ASSAGTRASYEQY
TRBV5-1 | ASSSKSLTGVSEQF
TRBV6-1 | ASSESRGEVYGYT
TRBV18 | ASSPGTNNEKLF
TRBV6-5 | ASRQGPSGEQF
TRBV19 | ASNPAPGQALYEQY
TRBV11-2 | ASSLVGELF
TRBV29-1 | SVEVGTITYEQY
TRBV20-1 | SASWADEQY
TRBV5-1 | ASSHRDGAF
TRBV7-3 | ASSLTAGAPEQF
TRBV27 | ASSFRDSPLH
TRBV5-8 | ASSPLAGGEYEQY
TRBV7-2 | ASSLGGATY
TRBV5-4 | ASSLGGSGANVLT
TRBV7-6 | ASSLGADQETQY
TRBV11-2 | ASTVLAGVYNEQF
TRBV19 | ASSPQGDQPQH
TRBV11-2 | ASSPTFVGEQY
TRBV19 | ASSPMDRGWGQPQH
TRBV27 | ASSLAAPPGQGQYGYT
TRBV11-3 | ASRLVAVKDRDDSGELF
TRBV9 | ASSVAGGNYGYT
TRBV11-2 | AREGGLAGPSTDTQY
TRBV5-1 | ASSLYSGHLSY
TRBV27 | ASSPYGTRSYEQY
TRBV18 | ASRLGLAENTGELF
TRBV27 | ASSWRETDTQY
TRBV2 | ASREGLGNEQY
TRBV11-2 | ASSRGTTRNEQF
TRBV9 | ASGGGVHGYT
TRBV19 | ASSIRREVRNEQF
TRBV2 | ASSDSLPGRSPLH
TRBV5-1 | ASRTQATNEKLF
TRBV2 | ASTARGDTGELF
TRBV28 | ASTDGYGYT
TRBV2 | ASSEILLAGEQF
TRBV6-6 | ASSYQWVGQETQY